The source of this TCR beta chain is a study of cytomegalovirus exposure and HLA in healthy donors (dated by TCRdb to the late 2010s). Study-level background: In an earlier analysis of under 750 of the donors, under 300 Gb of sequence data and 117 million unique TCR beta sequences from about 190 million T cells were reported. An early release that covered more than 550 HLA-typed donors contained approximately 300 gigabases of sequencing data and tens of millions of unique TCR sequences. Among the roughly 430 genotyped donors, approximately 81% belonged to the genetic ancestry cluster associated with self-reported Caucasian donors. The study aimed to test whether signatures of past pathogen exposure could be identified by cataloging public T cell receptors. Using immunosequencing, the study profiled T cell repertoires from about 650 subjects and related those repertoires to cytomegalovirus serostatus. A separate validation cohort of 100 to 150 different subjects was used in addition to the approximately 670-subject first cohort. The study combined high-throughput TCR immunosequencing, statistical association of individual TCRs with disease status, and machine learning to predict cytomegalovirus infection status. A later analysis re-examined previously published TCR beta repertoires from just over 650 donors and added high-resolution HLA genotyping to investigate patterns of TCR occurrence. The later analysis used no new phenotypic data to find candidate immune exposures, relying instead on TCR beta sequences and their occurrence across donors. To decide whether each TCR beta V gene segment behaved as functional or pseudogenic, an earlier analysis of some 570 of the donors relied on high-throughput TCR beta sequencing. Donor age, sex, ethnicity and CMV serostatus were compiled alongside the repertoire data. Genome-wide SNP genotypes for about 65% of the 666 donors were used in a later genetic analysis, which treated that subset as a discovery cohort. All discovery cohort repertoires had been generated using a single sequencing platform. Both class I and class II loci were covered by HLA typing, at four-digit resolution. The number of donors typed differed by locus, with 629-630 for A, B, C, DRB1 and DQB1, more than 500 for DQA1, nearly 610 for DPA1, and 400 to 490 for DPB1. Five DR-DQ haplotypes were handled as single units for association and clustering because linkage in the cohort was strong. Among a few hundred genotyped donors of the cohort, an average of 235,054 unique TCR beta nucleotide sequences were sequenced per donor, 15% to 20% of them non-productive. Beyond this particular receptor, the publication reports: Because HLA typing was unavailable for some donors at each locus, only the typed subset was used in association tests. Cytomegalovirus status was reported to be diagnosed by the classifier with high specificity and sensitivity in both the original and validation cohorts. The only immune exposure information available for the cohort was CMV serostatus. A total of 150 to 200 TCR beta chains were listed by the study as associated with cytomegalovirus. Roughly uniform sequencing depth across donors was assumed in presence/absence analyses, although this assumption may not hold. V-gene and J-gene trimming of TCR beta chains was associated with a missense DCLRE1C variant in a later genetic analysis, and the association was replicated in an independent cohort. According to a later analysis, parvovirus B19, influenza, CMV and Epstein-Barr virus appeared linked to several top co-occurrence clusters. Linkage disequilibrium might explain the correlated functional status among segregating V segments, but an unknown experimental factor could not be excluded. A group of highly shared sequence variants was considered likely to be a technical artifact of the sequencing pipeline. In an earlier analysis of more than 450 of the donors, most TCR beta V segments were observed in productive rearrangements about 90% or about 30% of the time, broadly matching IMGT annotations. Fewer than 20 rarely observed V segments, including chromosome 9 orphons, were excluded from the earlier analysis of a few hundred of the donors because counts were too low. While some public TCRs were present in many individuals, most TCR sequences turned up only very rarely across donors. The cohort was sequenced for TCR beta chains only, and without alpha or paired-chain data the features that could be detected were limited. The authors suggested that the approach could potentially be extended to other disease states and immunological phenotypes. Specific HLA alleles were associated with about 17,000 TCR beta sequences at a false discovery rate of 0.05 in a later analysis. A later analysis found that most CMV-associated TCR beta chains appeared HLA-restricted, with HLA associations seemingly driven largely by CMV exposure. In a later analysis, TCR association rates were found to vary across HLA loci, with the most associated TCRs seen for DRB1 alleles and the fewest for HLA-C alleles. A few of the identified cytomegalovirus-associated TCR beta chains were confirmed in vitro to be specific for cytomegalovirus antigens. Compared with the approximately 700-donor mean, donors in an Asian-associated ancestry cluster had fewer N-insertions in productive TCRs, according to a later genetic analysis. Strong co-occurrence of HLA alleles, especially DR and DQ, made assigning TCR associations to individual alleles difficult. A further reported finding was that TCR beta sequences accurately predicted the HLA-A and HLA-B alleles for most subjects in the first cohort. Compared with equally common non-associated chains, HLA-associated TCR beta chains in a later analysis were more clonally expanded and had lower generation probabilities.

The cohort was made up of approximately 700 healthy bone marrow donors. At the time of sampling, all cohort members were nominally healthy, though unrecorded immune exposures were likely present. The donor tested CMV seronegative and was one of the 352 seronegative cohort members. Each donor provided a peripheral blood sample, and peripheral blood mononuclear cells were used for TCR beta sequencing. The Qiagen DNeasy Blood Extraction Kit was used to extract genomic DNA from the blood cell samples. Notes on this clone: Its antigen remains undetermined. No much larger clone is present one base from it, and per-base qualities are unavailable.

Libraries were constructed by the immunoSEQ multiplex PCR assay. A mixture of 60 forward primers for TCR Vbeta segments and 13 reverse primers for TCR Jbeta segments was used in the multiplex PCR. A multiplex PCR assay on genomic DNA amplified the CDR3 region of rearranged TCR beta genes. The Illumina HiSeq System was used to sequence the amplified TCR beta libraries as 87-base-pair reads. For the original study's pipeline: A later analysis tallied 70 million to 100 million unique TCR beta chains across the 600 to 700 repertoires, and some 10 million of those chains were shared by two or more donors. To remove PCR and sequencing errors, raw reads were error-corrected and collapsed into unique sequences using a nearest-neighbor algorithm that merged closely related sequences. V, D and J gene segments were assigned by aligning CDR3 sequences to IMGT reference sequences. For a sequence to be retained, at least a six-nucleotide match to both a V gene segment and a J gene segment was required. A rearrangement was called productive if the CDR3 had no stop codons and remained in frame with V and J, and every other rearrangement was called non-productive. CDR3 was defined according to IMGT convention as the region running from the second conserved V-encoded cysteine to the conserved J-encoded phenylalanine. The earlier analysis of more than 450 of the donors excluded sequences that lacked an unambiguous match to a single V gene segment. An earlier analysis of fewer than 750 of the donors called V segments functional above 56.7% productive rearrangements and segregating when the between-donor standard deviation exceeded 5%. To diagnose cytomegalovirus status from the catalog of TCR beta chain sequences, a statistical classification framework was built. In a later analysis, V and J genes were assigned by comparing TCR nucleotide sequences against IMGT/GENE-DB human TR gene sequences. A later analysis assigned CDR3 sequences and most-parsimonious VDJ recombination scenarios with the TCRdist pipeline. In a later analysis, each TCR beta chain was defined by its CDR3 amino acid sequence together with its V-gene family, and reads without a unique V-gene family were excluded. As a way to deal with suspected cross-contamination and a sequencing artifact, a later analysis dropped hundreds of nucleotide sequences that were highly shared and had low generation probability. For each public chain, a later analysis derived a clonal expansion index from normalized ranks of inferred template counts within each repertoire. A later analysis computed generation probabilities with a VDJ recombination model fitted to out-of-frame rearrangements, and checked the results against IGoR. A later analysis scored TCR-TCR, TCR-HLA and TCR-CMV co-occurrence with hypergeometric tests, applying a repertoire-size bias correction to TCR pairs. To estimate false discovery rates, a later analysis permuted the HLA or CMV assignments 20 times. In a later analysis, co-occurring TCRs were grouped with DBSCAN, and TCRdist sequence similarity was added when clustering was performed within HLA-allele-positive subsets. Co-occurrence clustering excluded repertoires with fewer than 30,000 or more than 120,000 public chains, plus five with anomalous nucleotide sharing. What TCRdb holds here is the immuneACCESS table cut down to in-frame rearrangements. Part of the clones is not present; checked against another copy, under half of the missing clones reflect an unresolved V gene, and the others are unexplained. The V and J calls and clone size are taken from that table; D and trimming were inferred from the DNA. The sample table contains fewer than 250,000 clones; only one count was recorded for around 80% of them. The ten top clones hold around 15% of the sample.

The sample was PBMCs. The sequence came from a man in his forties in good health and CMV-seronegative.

Here the CDR3 is given as CASSQSQGGTYEQYF. The DNA reads TGCGCCAGCAGCCAATCACAGGGGGGGACCTACGAGCAGTACTTC. The receptor chain draws on TRBV4-3 and TRBJ2-7, and the D gene may be TRBD1, 8 bases matching. From the germline V gene, CDR1 is LGHNA and CDR2 is YSLEER. Taken from cysteine to phenylalanine, the CDR3 has 15 residues. The kept DNA is CDR3 alone, 45 bases in frame from the first base. V is cut by 2 bases and J by 2 bases, and the space between the germline ends is 13 bases.